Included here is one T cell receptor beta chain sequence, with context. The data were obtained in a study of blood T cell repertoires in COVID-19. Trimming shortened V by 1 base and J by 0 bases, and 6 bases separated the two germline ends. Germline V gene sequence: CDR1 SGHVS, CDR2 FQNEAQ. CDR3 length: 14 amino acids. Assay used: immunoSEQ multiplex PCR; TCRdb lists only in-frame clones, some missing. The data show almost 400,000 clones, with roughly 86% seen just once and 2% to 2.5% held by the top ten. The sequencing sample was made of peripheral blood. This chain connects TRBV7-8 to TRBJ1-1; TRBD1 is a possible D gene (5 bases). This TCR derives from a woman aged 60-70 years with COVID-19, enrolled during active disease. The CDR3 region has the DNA TGTGCCAGCAGCTTAGTGGGGCTGAACACTGAAGCTTTCTTT. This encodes CASSLVGLNTEAFF.